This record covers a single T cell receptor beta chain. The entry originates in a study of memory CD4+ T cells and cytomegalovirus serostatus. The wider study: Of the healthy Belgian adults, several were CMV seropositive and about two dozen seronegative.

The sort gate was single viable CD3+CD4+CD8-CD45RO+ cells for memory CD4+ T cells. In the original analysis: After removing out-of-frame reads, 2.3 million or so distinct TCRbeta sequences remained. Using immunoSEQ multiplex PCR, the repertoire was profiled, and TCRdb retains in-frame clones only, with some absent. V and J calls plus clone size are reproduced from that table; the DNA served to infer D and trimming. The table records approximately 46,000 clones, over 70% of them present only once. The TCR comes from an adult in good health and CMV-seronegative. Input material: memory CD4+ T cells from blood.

DNA for the CDR3: TGCGCCAGCAGCCAAGTGGGCCGTAACAATGAGCAGTTCTTC. Residues: CASSQVGRNNEQFF. This sequence joins TRBV4-1 and TRBJ2-1; unclear D gene. Germline V CDR1 and CDR2: MGHRA, YSYEKL. Trimming shortened V by 1 base and J by 5 bases, and 9 bases separated the two germline ends. The CDR3 totals 14 residues.